These 32 T cell receptor beta chains were sequenced from one sample in a study of blood T cell repertoires in COVID-19. The protocol was immunoSEQ multiplex PCR, while the TCRdb copy is restricted to in-frame clones and leaves out a portion. The sample has fewer than 200,000 clones; 80% to 90% are singletons. Input material: peripheral blood. The receptor source for this set is a man aged 35 to 55 with active or convalescent COVID-19.

This clone showed up just once. The rearrangement links TRBV7-9 to TRBJ2-3; 7 bases fit TRBD1. CDR3 size: 15 residues. Germline trimming cut 5 bases from V and 4 bases from J; bases unmatched to any gene: 9. Germline-derived CDR1 and CDR2 are SEHNR and FQNEAQ (reference sequence). Here the CDR3 reads CASSAPGQVSDTQYF. The DNA for the CDR3 is TGTGCCAGCAGCGCCCCCGGACAGGTATCAGATACGCAGTATTTT.

The chain has TRBV9 and TRBJ1-6; TRBD1 might be the D (5 bases). V was cut by 3 bases and J by 6 bases, with 13 bases left in between. This CDR3 comprises 15 residues. Germline CDR1 is SGDLS and CDR2 is YYNGEE. The CDR3 is CASSEDPGGNSPLHF. The CDR3 nucleotides are TGTGCCAGCAGCGAAGACCCGGGGGGTAATTCACCCCTCCACTTT.

The genes are TRBV6-1 and TRBJ2-3, with 9 bases fitting TRBD1. Germline CDR1 reads MNHNS; CDR2 reads SASEGT. V shed 3 bases, J shed 1 base, and the junction held 5 bases outside the gene matches. The CDR3 contains 16 residues. The CDR3 region is CASSDTGGGGTDTQYF. The CDR3 DNA sequence: TGTGCCAGCAGTGACACAGGGGGCGGAGGCACAGATACGCAGTATTTT.

This chain links TRBV30 with TRBJ1-1; 7 nucleotides agree with TRBD1. CDR3 length equals 15 residues. CDR1 is GTSNPN, CDR2 SVGIG, per germline (reference sequence). The V gene end was trimmed by 6 bases and the J gene end by 4 bases; junction bases not matched to a gene: 14. This CDR3 reads CACHGGTGTVTEAFF. For the CDR3, the DNA is TGTGCCTGTCATGGAGGTACCGGGACAGTCACTGAAGCTTTCTTT.

This chain uses TRBV7-9 with TRBJ2-7; 12 nucleotides align to TRBD2. The CDR3 runs to 14 residues. CDR1 SEHNR and CDR2 FQNEAQ come from the germline V gene (reference sequence). V was clipped by 4 bases and J by 9 bases; unmatched bases: 7. CDR3: CASSSGLAGRGQYF. The CDR3 DNA sequence: TGTGCCAGCAGCTCCGGACTAGCGGGGAGGGGGCAGTACTTC.

The chain employs TRBV19 and TRBJ2-2; 12 positions agree with TRBD1. V was clipped by 5 bases and J by 4 bases; unmatched bases: 11. Germline CDR1 and CDR2: LNHDA and SQIVND (reference sequence). This CDR3 comprises 18 residues. The CDR3 DNA reads as TGTGCCAGTAGTTCCTCCGGGACAGGGGGCGCCGGCACCGGGGAGCTGTTTTTT. Translating gives CASSSSGTGGAGTGELFF. Using reference TRBV19 and TRBJ2-2 for the parts outside the CDR3, the full variable domain is DGGITQSPKYLFRKEGQNVTLSCEQNLNHDAMYWYRQDPGQGLRLIYYSQIVNDFQKGDIAEGYSVSREKKESFPLTVTSAQKNPTAFYLCASSSSGTGGAGTGELFFGEGSRLTVL.

The chain links TRBV19 to TRBJ1-1, with D uncertain. Germline V lookup: CDR1 LNHDA, CDR2 SQIVND (reference sequence). The V and J ends lost 1 base and 6 bases respectively, with 12 bases between them. CDR3 length equals 14 residues. CDR3 nucleotide sequence: TGTGCCAGTAGTATAGTGTCGGGATCCTCTGAAGCTTTCTTT. It encodes CASSIVSGSSEAFF.

The chain couples TRBV11-1 to TRBJ2-3; D call uncertain. Germline V CDR1 and CDR2: SGHAT, FQDESV (reference sequence). V was trimmed by 8 bases and J by 4 bases, leaving 13 bases between them. This CDR3 has 13 residues. CDR3 DNA sequence: TGTGCCAGCGAGAATGACTTGGCAGATACGCAGTATTTT. Its protein is CASENDLADTQYF.

The chain is built from TRBV6-5 and TRBJ2-3; tentatively, D is TRBD2 (5 bases). Looked up from germline, CDR1 is MNHEY and CDR2 is SVGAGI. CDR3 size: 16 residues. Trimming pared 2 bases from V and 2 bases from J, leaving 14 bases between. Here the CDR3 DNA reads TGTGCCAGCAGTTACGCTAGCTCAAACCCCACAGATACGCAGTATTTT. This gives the protein CASSYASSNPTDTQYF.

This sequence joins TRBV7-9 and TRBJ1-3, with unresolved D. The germline V gene has CDR1 SEHNR and CDR2 FQNEAQ (reference sequence). CDR3 size: 15 residues. The V end lost 4 bases, the J end lost 0 bases, and 10 bases lay between the germline ends. The CDR3 DNA reads as TGTGCCAGCAGCTACCAGTTACACTCTGGAAACACCATATATTTT. It translates to CASSYQLHSGNTIYF.

The chain recombines TRBV9 with TRBJ2-1; possibly TRBD1 for D (6 bases). Trimming removed 3 bases from V and 10 bases from J, with 17 bases in between. The CDR3 is 14 residues long. Germline-derived CDR1 and CDR2 are SGDLS and YYNGEE. CDR3 in amino acids: CASSAALGAAEQFF. Written as DNA, the CDR3 is TGTGCCAGCAGCGCCGCCTTGGGGGCAGCGGAGCAGTTCTTC.

This clone was recorded a few times. The chain combines TRBV6-5 with TRBJ1-1; D is unclear. This CDR3 contains 13 residues. CDR1 is MNHEY and CDR2 is SVGAGI in the germline V gene. Trimming pared 7 bases from V and 0 bases from J, leaving 9 bases between. The CDR3 bases are TGTGCCAGCACCCCAGGTGTGAACACTGAAGCTTTCTTT. Translation: CASTPGVNTEAFF.

The chain is built from TRBV6-2 or TRBV6-3 and TRBJ2-1, with 9 bases that match TRBD2. Trimming at V came to 2 bases and at J to 9 bases, leaving 2 bases not matched to a gene. The CDR3 loop spans 13 amino acids. Germline CDR1 MNHEY, CDR2 SVGEGT. The CDR3 is CASSYAGGLEQFF. The DNA of the CDR3 is TGTGCCAGCAGTTACGCGGGGGGGCTTGAGCAGTTCTTC.

This clone has a handful of counts. The CDR3 sequence: CASSSGSANTGELFF. CDR3 DNA sequence: TGTGCCAGCAGCTCGGGTAGCGCGAACACCGGGGAGCTGTTTTTT. This chain links TRBV7-2 with TRBJ2-2; tentative D call: TRBD2 (5 bases). Trimming shortened V by 4 bases and J by 0 bases, and 9 bases separated the two germline ends. CDR3 length: 15 residues. CDR1 and CDR2 from the germline V gene are SGHTA and FQGNSA.

The CDR3 region is CASSPTWTEGSPLHF. For the CDR3, the DNA is TGTGCCAGCAGCCCAACCTGGACAGAAGGCTCACCCCTCCACTTT. The chain has TRBV6-2 or TRBV6-3 and TRBJ1-6, with D maybe TRBD1 (6 bases). The CDR3 loop spans 15 amino acids. Germline V gene sequence: CDR1 MNHEY, CDR2 SVGEGT. V gave up 6 bases and J gave up 10 bases, with 19 bases separating them.

V and J are TRBV30 and TRBJ1-2; 10 bases fit TRBD1. With V trimmed by 3 bases and J by 0 bases, 4 bases remained unmatched. CDR1 is GTSNPN and CDR2 is SVGIG in the germline V gene (reference sequence). This CDR3 comprises 15 residues. The CDR3 region has the DNA TGTGCCTGGAGGGACAGGGGGACCTCTAACTATGGCTACACCTTC. The encoded protein is CAWRDRGTSNYGYTF.

The V call is TRBV18, the J call TRBJ2-7; 10 bases map to TRBD1. CDR1 KGHSH and CDR2 LQKENI come from the germline V gene. Trimming removed 5 bases from V and 1 base from J; junction bases left unmatched: 5. This CDR3 has 15 residues. The CDR3, as DNA: TGTGCCAGCTCAGGGGGACAGGGGCTTTCCTACGAGCAGTACTTC. This encodes CASSGGQGLSYEQYF.

This rearrangement joins TRBV15 to TRBJ1-4; TRBD1 matches at 8 bases. The trim removed 4 bases at V and 3 bases at J, leaving 4 bases unmatched. The CDR3 has 15 residues. Per germline, CDR1 LNHNV and CDR2 YYDKDF (reference sequence). The CDR3 nucleotides read TGTGCCACCAGCAAACCACAGGGGGCTAATGAAAAACTGTTTTTT. Its translation: CATSKPQGANEKLFF.

The chain employs TRBV12-5 and TRBJ2-2, with D perhaps TRBD2 (5 bases). Trimming took 2 bases from V and 0 from J, leaving 10 bases between them. Germline loops: CDR1 LGHNT, CDR2 FRNRAP. This CDR3 has 16 amino acids. This CDR3 reads CASGLSLAPNTGELFF. CDR3 coding DNA: TGTGCTAGTGGTTTGAGTCTAGCACCGAACACCGGGGAGCTGTTTTTT.

This chain joins TRBV7-3 and TRBJ2-3, with 9 bases that match TRBD1. The CDR3 runs 16 residues. V shed 5 bases and J 3 bases; nucleotides not matched to a gene: 9. CDR1 and CDR2 (germline): SGHTA, FQGTGA. This CDR3 reads CASSPMTGGRTDTQYF. CDR3 DNA sequence: TGTGCCAGCAGCCCGATGACAGGGGGGAGGACAGATACGCAGTATTTT.

In this sample, this clone turned up a few times. The chain combines TRBV30 with TRBJ1-4, with a weak D call TRBD1 (6 bases). This CDR3 is built from 17 residues. Trimming took off 2 bases at V and 1 base at J, with 17 bases between the two ends. Per the germline V gene, CDR1 is GTSNPN and CDR2 is SVGIG (reference sequence). The CDR3 coding sequence is TGTGCCTGGAGTCCGGGGGGCGTCCCCAGAACTAATGAAAAACTGTTTTTT. The encoded protein is CAWSPGGVPRTNEKLFF.

The V call is TRBV9, the J call TRBJ1-1; D may be TRBD1 (5 bases). V was shortened by 3 bases and J by 0 bases, with 9 bases between the two germline ends. The germline V gene has CDR1 SGDLS and CDR2 YYNGEE. This CDR3 contains 14 residues. The CDR3 region is CASSGWGVNTEAFF. Here the CDR3 DNA reads TGTGCCAGCAGCGGGTGGGGGGTGAACACTGAAGCTTTCTTT.

In nucleotides, the CDR3 is TGCGCCAGCAGCTTGGACCCAGGGGGCTACGAGCAGTACTTC. Translation gives CASSLDPGGYEQYF. The chain is built from TRBV5-1 and TRBJ2-7, with 7 bases matching TRBD1. V gave up 0 bases and J gave up 3 bases; unmatched junction bases: 3. The length of the CDR3 is 14 residues. Germline CDR1 reads SGHRS; CDR2 reads YFSETQ.

This clone was picked up one time. This chain joins TRBV5-1 and TRBJ1-1; 8 bases agree with TRBD1. Looked up from germline, CDR1 is SGHRS and CDR2 is YFSETQ. There are 15 residues in the CDR3. The trim removed 4 bases at V and 0 bases at J, leaving 5 bases unmatched. CDR3 nucleotides: TGCGCCAGCAGCCTCAGGACAGGGATGAACACTGAAGCTTTCTTT. Translating it yields CASSLRTGMNTEAFF.

This clone was observed once. The chain couples TRBV6-5 to TRBJ1-5; TRBD1 might be the D (6 bases). Germline V lookup: CDR1 MNHEY, CDR2 SVGAGI. V lost 6 bases, J lost 4 bases, and 16 bases lay in between. The CDR3 runs to 15 residues. The CDR3 loop reads CASSPRQAFNQPQHF. In DNA, the CDR3 is TGTGCCAGCAGCCCACGACAGGCTTTTAATCAGCCCCAGCATTTT.

The J gene is TRBJ2-1, the V gene TRBV10-1; 8 bases align to TRBD2. The CDR3 consists of 15 residues. Germline CDR1 and CDR2: WNHNN and SYGVQD (reference sequence). The junction had 0 bases not matched to a gene; V was cut back by 0 bases and J by 2 bases. In nucleotides, the CDR3 is TGCGCCAGCAGTGAGTCGCGGGGGGCCTACAATGAGCAGTTCTTC. Protein product: CASSESRGAYNEQFF.

This sequence joins TRBV18 and TRBJ1-1; D may be TRBD1 (6 bases). The V and J ends lost 0 bases and 5 bases respectively, with 22 bases between them. Per germline, CDR1 KGHSH and CDR2 LQKENI. The CDR3 loop spans 18 amino acids. This CDR3 reads CASSPPTGGGSVRTEAFF. DNA for the CDR3: TGTGCCAGCTCACCACCGACGGGGGGCGGGTCCGTACGTACTGAAGCTTTCTTT.

In DNA, the CDR3 is TGTGCCAGCAGCTTATACAGGGAAAAGTACACTGAAGCTTTCTTT. This encodes CASSLYREKYTEAFF. The V call is TRBV7-8, the J call TRBJ1-1; TRBD1 might be the D (6 bases). Germline CDR1 and CDR2: SGHVS and FQNEAQ. The V gene lost 2 bases and the J gene lost 3 bases, with 13 bases spanning the gap. The CDR3 contains 15 residues.

This chain uses TRBV5-5 with TRBJ2-1; the match to TRBD1 covers 7 bases. J was trimmed by 8 bases and V by 4 bases; bases with no gene match: 15. CDR3 size: 16 residues. Per germline, CDR1 SGHKS and CDR2 YYEKEE (reference sequence). In DNA, the CDR3 is TGTGCCAGCAGCCCTCAGCAGGGACAGAGGGGCTATGAGCAGTTCTTC. As protein: CASSPQQGQRGYEQFF.

This clone has a single count. The rearrangement uses TRBV18 and TRBJ1-2, with 8 bases lining up with TRBD1. The ends lost 3 bases at V and 3 bases at J; junction bases unmatched: 3. The CDR3 has 14 residues. Germline V lookup: CDR1 KGHSH, CDR2 LQKENI. CDR3 in amino acids: CASSPDRADYGYTF. The DNA for the CDR3 is TGTGCCAGCTCACCGGACAGGGCAGACTATGGCTACACCTTC.

V gene TRBV4-2 combines with J gene TRBJ1-3, with unresolved D. The germline gives CDR1 LGHNA, CDR2 YNFKEQ. With 5 bases removed from V and 6 bases from J, the gap between germline ends came to 17 bases. The CDR3 sequence is 15 residues long. In nucleotides, the CDR3 is TGTGCCAGCAGCAAGACATTGGCGTCTCAAAACACCATATATTTT. Protein sequence: CASSKTLASQNTIYF.

V usage is TRBV3-1 (or the pseudogene TRBV3-2) and J usage is TRBJ1-1; D remains unclear. Trimming took 10 bases from V and 3 from J, leaving 12 bases between them. CDR3 length: 12 amino acids. Germline CDR1 and CDR2: LGHDT and YNNKEL (reference sequence). The CDR3 loop is CATGGRDTEAFF. Written as DNA, the CDR3 is TGTGCCACTGGAGGACGGGACACTGAAGCTTTCTTT.